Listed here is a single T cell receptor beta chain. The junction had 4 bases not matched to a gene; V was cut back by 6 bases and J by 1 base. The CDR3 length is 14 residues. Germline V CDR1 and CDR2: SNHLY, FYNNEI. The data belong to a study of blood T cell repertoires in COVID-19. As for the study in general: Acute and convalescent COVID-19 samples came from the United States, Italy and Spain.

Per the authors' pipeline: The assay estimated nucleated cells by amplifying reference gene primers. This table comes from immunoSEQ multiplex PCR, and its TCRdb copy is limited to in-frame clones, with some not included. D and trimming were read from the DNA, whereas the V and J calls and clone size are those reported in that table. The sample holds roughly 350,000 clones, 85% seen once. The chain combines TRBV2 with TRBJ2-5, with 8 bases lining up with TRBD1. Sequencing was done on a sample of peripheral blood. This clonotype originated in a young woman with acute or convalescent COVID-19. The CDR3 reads CASSPDRGQETQYF. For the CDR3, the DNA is TGTGCCAGCAGCCCCGACAGGGGCCAAGAGACCCAGTACTTC.